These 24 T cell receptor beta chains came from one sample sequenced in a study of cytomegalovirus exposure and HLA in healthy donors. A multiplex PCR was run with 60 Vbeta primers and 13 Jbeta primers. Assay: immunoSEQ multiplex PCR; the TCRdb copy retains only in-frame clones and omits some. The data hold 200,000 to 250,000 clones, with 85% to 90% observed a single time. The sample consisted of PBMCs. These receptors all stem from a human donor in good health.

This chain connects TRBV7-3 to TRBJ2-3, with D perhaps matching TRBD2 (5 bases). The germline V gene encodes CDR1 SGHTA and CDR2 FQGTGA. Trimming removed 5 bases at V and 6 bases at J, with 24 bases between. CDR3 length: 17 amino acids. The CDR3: CASSPRHSLGSGDTQYF. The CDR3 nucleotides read TGTGCCAGCAGCCCGCGTCATAGCTTGGGCTCGGGGGATACGCAGTATTTT.

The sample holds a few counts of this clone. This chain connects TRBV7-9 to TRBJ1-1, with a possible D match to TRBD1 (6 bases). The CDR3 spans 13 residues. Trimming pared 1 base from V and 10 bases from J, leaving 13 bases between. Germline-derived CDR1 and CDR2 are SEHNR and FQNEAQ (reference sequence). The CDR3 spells CASSLGAGAGAFF. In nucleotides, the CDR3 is TGTGCCAGCAGCTTAGGGGCAGGGGCTGGAGCTTTCTTT.

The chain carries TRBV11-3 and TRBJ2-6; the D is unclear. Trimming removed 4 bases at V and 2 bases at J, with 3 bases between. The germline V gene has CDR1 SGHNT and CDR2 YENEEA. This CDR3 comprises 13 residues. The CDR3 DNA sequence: TGTGCCAGCAGCTCAACTGGGGCCAACGTCCTGACTTTC. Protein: CASSSTGANVLTF.

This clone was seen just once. The CDR3 loop is CASSLGLAISTDTQYF. The DNA of the CDR3 is TGTGCCAGCAGCCTGGGGCTAGCGATTAGCACAGATACGCAGTATTTT. The V call is TRBV27, the J call TRBJ2-3, with D perhaps matching TRBD2 (6 bases). The germline CDR1 and CDR2 sequences are MNHEY and SMNVEV (reference sequence). This CDR3 has 16 amino acids. V lost 6 bases and J lost 0, with 16 bases in between.

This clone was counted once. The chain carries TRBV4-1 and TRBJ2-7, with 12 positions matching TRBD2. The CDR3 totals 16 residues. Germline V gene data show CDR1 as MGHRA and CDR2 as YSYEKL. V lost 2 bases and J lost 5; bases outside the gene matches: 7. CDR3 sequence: CASSQHRLAGGDEQYF. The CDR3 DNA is TGCGCCAGCAGCCAACACCGCCTAGCGGGAGGGGACGAGCAGTACTTC.

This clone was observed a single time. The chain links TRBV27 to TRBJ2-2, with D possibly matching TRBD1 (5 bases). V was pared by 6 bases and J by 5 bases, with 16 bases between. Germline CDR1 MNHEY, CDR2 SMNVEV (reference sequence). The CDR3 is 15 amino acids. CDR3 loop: CASSYLGARTGELFF. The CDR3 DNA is TGTGCCAGCAGCTACCTAGGGGCGAGGACCGGGGAGCTGTTTTTT.

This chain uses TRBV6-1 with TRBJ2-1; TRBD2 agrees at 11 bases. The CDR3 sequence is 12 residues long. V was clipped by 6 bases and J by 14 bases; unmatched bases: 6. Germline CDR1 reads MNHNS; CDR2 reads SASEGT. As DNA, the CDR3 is TGTGCCAGCAGACCTAGCGGGGGGAGTAAGTTCTTC. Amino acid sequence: CASRPSGGSKFF.

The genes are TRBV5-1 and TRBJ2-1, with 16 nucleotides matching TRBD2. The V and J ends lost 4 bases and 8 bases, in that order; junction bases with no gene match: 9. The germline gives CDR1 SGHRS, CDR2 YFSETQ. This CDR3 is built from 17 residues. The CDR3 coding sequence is TGCGCCAGCAGCCCGGGACTAGCGGGAGGGCCCCAGGATGAGCAGTTCTTC. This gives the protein CASSPGLAGGPQDEQFF.

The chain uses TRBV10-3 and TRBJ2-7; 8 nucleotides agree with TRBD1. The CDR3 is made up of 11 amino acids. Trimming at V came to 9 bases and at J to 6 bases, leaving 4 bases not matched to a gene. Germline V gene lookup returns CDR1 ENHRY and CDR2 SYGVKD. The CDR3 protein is CAIRDRGEQYF. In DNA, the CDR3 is TGTGCCATAAGAGACAGGGGCGAGCAGTACTTC.

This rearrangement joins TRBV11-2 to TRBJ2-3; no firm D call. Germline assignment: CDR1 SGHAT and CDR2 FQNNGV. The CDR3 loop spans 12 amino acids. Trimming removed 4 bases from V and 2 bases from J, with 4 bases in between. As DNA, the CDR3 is TGTGCCAGCAGCTCGTTCACAGATACGCAGTATTTT. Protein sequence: CASSSFTDTQYF.

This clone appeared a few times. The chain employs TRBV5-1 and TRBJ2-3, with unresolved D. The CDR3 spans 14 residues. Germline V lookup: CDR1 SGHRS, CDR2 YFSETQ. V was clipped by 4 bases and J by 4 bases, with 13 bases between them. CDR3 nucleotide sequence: TGCGCCAGCAGCCTGGATCTCGGGTCAGATACGCAGTATTTT. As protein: CASSLDLGSDTQYF.

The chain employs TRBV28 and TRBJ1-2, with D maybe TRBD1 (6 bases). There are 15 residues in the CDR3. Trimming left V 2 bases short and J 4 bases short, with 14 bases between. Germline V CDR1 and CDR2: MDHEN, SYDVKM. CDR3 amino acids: CASSLEGEGGYGYTF. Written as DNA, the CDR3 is TGTGCCAGCAGTTTAGAGGGAGAAGGGGGCTATGGCTACACCTTC.

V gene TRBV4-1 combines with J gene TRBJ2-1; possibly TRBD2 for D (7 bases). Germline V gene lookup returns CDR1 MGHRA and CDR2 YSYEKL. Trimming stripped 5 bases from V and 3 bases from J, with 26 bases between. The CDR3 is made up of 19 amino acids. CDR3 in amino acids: CASSLVGLEGGGNYNEQFF. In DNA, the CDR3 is TGCGCCAGCAGCTTGGTAGGACTAGAGGGGGGTGGGAACTACAATGAGCAGTTCTTC.

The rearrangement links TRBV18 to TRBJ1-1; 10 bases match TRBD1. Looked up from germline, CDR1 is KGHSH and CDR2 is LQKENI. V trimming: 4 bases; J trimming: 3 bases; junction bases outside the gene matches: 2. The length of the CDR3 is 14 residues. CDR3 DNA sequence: TGTGCCAGCTCACAGGGGACAGGGGACACTGAAGCTTTCTTT. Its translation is CASSQGTGDTEAFF.

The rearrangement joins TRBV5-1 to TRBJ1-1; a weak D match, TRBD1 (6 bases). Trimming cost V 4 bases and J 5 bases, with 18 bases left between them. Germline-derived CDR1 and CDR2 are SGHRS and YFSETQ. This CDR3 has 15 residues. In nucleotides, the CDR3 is TGCGCCAGCAGCGGGGGTCACCTTCAGGGGACTGAAGCTTTCTTT. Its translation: CASSGGHLQGTEAFF.

CDR3 in amino acids: CASSFDGGLGTSGENEQFF. The DNA of the CDR3 is TGTGCCAGCAGCTTCGATGGGGGACTTGGGACTAGCGGGGAAAATGAGCAGTTCTTC. The chain uses TRBV11-3 and TRBJ2-1, with 13 nucleotides matching TRBD2. The germline V gene has CDR1 SGHNT and CDR2 YENEEA. This CDR3 has 19 residues. Germline trimming cut 3 bases from V and 7 bases from J; bases unmatched to any gene: 15.

DNA for the CDR3: TGTGCCACCAGCAGAGCGCGGGTGGGGCAGCCCCAGCATTTT. This encodes CATSRARVGQPQHF. The chain couples TRBV15 to TRBJ1-5; D is ambiguous. The CDR3 extends over 14 amino acids. V shed 1 base and J shed 7 bases, with 11 bases lying between them. Germline V gene sequence: CDR1 LNHNV, CDR2 YYDKDF (reference sequence).

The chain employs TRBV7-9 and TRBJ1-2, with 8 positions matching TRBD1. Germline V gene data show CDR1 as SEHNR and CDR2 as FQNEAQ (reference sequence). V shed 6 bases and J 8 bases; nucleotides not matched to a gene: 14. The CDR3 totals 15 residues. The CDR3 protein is CASSFGQGALSGYTF. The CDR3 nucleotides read TGTGCCAGCAGTTTCGGACAGGGAGCGCTATCGGGCTACACCTTC. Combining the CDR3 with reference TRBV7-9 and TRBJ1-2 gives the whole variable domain DTGVSQNPRHKITKRGQNVTFRCDPISEHNRLYWYRQTLGQGPEFLTYFQNEAQLEKSRLLSDRFSAERPKGSFSTLEIQRTEQGDSAMYLCASSFGQGALSGYTFGSGTRLTVV.

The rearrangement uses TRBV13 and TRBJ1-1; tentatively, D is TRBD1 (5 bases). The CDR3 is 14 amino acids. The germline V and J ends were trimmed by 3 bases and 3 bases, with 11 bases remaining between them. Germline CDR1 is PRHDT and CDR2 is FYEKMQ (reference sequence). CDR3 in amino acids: CASSLGLKDTEAFF. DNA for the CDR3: TGTGCCAGCAGCTTGGGGCTTAAGGACACTGAAGCTTTCTTT.

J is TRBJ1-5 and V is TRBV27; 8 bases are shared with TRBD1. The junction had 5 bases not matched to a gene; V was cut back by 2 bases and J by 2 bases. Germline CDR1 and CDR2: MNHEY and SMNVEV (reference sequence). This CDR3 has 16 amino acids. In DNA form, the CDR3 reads TGTGCCAGCAGTTTAGGGCAGGGGGCGGGCAATCAGCCCCAGCATTTT. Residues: CASSLGQGAGNQPQHF.

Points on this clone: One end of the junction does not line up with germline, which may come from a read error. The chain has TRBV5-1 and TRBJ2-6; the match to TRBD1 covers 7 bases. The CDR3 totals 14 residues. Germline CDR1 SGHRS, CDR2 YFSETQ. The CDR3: CASSLEDRANVLTF. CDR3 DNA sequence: TGCGCCAGCAGCCTGGAAGACAGGGCGAACGTCCTGACTTTC.

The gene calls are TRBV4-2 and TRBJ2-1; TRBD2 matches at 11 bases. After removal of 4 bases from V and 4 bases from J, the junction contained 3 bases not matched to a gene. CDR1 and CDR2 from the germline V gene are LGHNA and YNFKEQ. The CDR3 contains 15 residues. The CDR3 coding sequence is TGTGCCAGCAGCCCGGGACTAGCGGAATACAATGAGCAGTTCTTC. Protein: CASSPGLAEYNEQFF.

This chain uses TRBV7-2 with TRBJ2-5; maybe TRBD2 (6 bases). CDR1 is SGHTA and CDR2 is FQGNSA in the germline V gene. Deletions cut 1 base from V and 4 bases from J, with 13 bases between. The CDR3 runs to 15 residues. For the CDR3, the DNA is TGTGCCAGCAGCTTAGTCGGGAGATTTGGAGAGACCCAGTACTTC. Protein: CASSLVGRFGETQYF.

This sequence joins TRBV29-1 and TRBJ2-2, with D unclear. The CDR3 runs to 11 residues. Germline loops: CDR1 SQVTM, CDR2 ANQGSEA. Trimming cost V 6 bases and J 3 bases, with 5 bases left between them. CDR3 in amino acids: CSVAYTGELFF. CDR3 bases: TGCAGCGTAGCCTACACCGGGGAGCTGTTTTTT.